Listed here are 15 T cell receptor beta chains from one sample, sequenced in a study of shared clonotypes between healthy human individuals. Produced via immunoSEQ multiplex PCR; TCRdb's table is partial and in-frame only. Counted here are a few million clones, over 85% occurring once; the ten biggest clones make up roughly 0.15%. Sequencing was done on a sample of naive CD4+ T cells sorted from blood. This sample's subset: CD45RA+ positively selected. These receptors came from a man between 18 and 35 years old in good health.

Concerning this clone: The sample holds other DNA sequences that translate to the same CDR3. The chain combines TRBV30 with TRBJ2-3; D uncertain. The germline gives CDR1 GTSNPN, CDR2 SVGIG (reference sequence). Trimming pared 0 bases from V and 0 bases from J, leaving 4 bases between. The CDR3 consists of 13 residues. In DNA, the CDR3 is TGTGCCTGGAGTGTACGGAGCACAGATACGCAGTATTTT. Its protein product is CAWSVRSTDTQYF.

This clone was seen just once. The rearrangement uses TRBV11-2 and TRBJ1-5; tentatively, D is TRBD1 (5 bases). The CDR3 is 15 amino acids. The germline V gene has CDR1 SGHAT and CDR2 FQNNGV. V shed 3 bases and J shed 4 bases, with 13 bases lying between them. CDR3 bases: TGTGCCAGCAGCTTGACTAGGTGGGGGAATCAGCCCCAGCATTTT. It encodes CASSLTRWGNQPQHF.

This clone was seen just once. This same CDR3 is encoded by further DNA sequences in the sample. The V call is TRBV5-1, the J call TRBJ2-3, with TRBD1 matching 7 bases. Germline loops: CDR1 SGHRS, CDR2 YFSETQ. The CDR3 has 15 amino acids. Trimming at V came to 3 bases and at J to 0 bases, leaving 4 bases not matched to a gene. DNA for the CDR3: TGCGCCAGCAGCTCCACAGGGGTTAGCACAGATACGCAGTATTTT. This gives the protein CASSSTGVSTDTQYF.

The rearrangement joins TRBV19 to TRBJ2-2; the match to TRBD1 covers 11 bases. The CDR3 covers 16 residues. V trimming: 10 bases; J trimming: 3 bases; junction bases outside the gene matches: 10. Germline V gene data show CDR1 as LNHDA and CDR2 as SQIVND (reference sequence). The DNA for the CDR3 is TGTGCCACCCGGGACAGGGGGAAGATGGACACCGGGGAGCTGTTTTTT. The encoded protein is CATRDRGKMDTGELFF.

The V and J genes are TRBV6-5 and TRBJ1-1; 8 nucleotides align to TRBD1. Trimming at V came to 2 bases and at J to 5 bases, leaving 4 bases not matched to a gene. This CDR3 contains 14 residues. In germline, CDR1 is MNHEY, CDR2 SVGAGI. In DNA form, the CDR3 reads TGTGCCAGCAGTTACATTGACAGGGGAACTGAAGCTTTCTTT. Its translation: CASSYIDRGTEAFF.

The rearrangement links TRBV2 to TRBJ2-5, with TRBD1 as a possible D gene (5 bases). V lost 2 bases to trimming and J lost 4 bases, with 14 bases between them. The germline CDR1 and CDR2 sequences are SNHLY and FYNNEI. The CDR3 runs to 15 residues. Written as DNA, the CDR3 is TGTGCCAGCAGTGAACTAGGGGTCAGGGCAGAGACCCAGTACTTC. Protein product: CASSELGVRAETQYF.

The rearrangement links TRBV6-5 to TRBJ2-4, with 10 bases lining up with TRBD2. Germline lookup yields CDR1 MNHEY and CDR2 SVGAGI. V was clipped by 4 bases and J by 15 bases; unmatched bases: 9. CDR3 length: 13 amino acids. CDR3: CASSSILGLARYF. The CDR3 DNA follows: TGTGCCAGCAGTTCAATTCTGGGACTAGCGAGGTACTTC.

V and J are TRBV18 and TRBJ2-2; 9 nucleotides align to TRBD2. Per the germline V gene, CDR1 is KGHSH and CDR2 is LQKENI. The CDR3 length is 18 residues. J lost 4 bases, V lost 0 bases, and 9 bases had no gene match. DNA for the CDR3: TGTGCCAGCTCACCACCTAGCGGGAGCGAGAGTGTCACCGGGGAGCTGTTTTTT. This gives the protein CASSPPSGSESVTGELFF.

The J gene is TRBJ2-1, the V gene TRBV28; D may correspond to TRBD1 or TRBD2 (6 bases each). Per germline, CDR1 MDHEN and CDR2 SYDVKM. V was trimmed by 6 bases and J by 14 bases, leaving 20 bases between them. The CDR3 has 13 residues. The CDR3 DNA reads as TGTGCCAGCAGCGGACCGGGGGCTTTGGGAAAGTTCTTC. Protein sequence: CASSGPGALGKFF.

The rearrangement links TRBV2 to TRBJ2-6; weak D call: TRBD1 (7 bases). The CDR3 contains 15 residues. With 6 bases removed from V and 5 bases from J, the gap between germline ends came to 14 bases. The germline CDR1 and CDR2 sequences are SNHLY and FYNNEI. The CDR3 DNA sequence: TGTGCCAGCAGGGTCACAGGGGACTGGGCCAACGTCCTGACTTTC. Translated: CASRVTGDWANVLTF.

The CDR3 DNA follows: TGTGCCAGCAGCTTAGCAGGGCCGGGCAATCAGCCCCAGCATTTT. Translating gives CASSLAGPGNQPQHF. The V and J genes are TRBV7-9 and TRBJ1-5, with D hard to call. Deletions cut 0 bases from V and 2 bases from J, with 8 bases between. The CDR3 runs to 15 residues. Germline lookup yields CDR1 SEHNR and CDR2 FQNEAQ (reference sequence).

V gene TRBV4-1 combines with J gene TRBJ2-5; TRBD1 is a possible D gene (7 bases). From germline, CDR1 is MGHRA and CDR2 YSYEKL. V lost 4 bases and J lost 7, with 16 bases in between. The CDR3 covers 14 residues. DNA of the CDR3: TGCGCCAGCAGCCTACGGAGGGGGCCAGGGACCCAGTACTTC. This encodes CASSLRRGPGTQYF.

Concerning this clone itself: The sample holds other DNA sequences that translate to the same CDR3. The chain uses TRBV5-1 and TRBJ2-2; D could derive from TRBD1 or TRBD2 (6 bases each). Trimming left V 2 bases short and J 1 base short, with 9 bases between. This CDR3 has 15 residues. Germline lookup yields CDR1 SGHRS and CDR2 YFSETQ. The CDR3 spells CASSLRGVNTGELFF. The CDR3 nucleotides are TGCGCCAGCAGCTTAAGGGGGGTGAACACCGGGGAGCTGTTTTTT.

The chain uses TRBV7-2 and TRBJ1-2; maybe TRBD1 (5 bases). The CDR3 covers 15 residues. Trimming removed 4 bases from V and 0 bases from J, with 12 bases in between. Germline V gives CDR1 SGHTA, CDR2 FQGNSA. Here the CDR3 DNA reads TGTGCCAGCAGCTCAAGGGGTGAATCTAACTATGGCTACACCTTC. Amino acid sequence: CASSSRGESNYGYTF.

The chain links TRBV2 to TRBJ1-5; tentative D call: TRBD1 (6 bases). V was cut by 7 bases and J by 5 bases, with 15 bases left in between. Germline V gene data show CDR1 as SNHLY and CDR2 as FYNNEI. The CDR3 consists of 14 residues. CDR3: CASIPSQGYQPQHF. In DNA form, the CDR3 reads TGTGCCAGCATTCCAAGTCAGGGGTATCAGCCCCAGCATTTT.